The rows below give T cell receptor beta chains drawn from one sample of a study of regulatory T cells in long-lasting Graves disease. TCRdb used MiXCR to reprocess the multiplex PCR reads, holding one entry per CDR3 protein. This table holds 300,000 to 400,000 distinct CDR3 sequences, approximately 15% found once. The sample also formed part of further work on T cells in Graves' hyperthyroidism and ophthalmopathy.

Sequencing was performed on peripheral blood mononuclear cells (PBMCs), taken at new diagnosis, from a patient treated with antithyroid drugs. Source of these receptors: a man aged 40-55 years with Graves disease. Both conserved end residues are part of each CDR3. D genes are given only for firm matches.

D: -
V: TRBV19
length: 13
J: TRBJ1-5
CDR3: CASSMAGNQPQHF

D: -
V: TRBV27
length: 19
J: TRBJ2-1
CDR3: CASSLSLRHGTSFYNEQFF

D: -
V: TRBV5-1
length: 14
J: TRBJ2-7
CDR3: CASSLRDARLEQYF

D: -
V: TRBV29-1
length: 12
J: TRBJ2-1
CDR3: CSVRTPGDEQFF

D: TRBD1
V: TRBV9
length: 15
J: TRBJ2-1
CDR3: CASSARGTGDNEQFF

D: -
V: TRBV2
length: 12
J: TRBJ1-5
CDR3: CATQAGAEPQHF

D: -
V: TRBV3-1
length: 16
J: TRBJ1-1
CDR3: CASSQVVRVGNTEAFF

D: TRBD2
V: TRBV11-2
length: 15
J: TRBJ2-3
CDR3: CASSQKGLASDTQYF

D: -
V: TRBV20-1
length: 12
J: TRBJ1-2
CDR3: CSARGSNYGYTF

D: -
V: TRBV5-1
length: 19
J: TRBJ2-1
CDR3: CASSPRISSPRSSYNEQFF

D: -
V: TRBV12-3/TRBV12-4
length: 16
J: TRBJ2-2
CDR3: CASRGGWGRDTGELFF

D: -
V: TRBV30
length: 15
J: TRBJ2-7
CDR3: CAWSVVGGAYYEQYF

D: -
V: TRBV3-1
length: 14
J: TRBJ2-7
CDR3: CASSQRTNTREQYF

D: -
V: TRBV20-1
length: 13
J: TRBJ1-5
CDR3: CSARLTGLQPQHF

D: -
V: TRBV6-2/TRBV6-3
length: 15
J: TRBJ1-5
CDR3: CASSYSGGAGQPQHF

D: -
V: TRBV7-2
length: 17
J: TRBJ1-6
CDR3: CASGWGSQSSYNSPLHF

D: TRBD2
V: TRBV20-1
length: 14
J: TRBJ2-3
CDR3: CSARPLAGRDTQYF

D: -
V: TRBV11-1
length: 15
J: TRBJ2-5
CDR3: CASSLGVTGRETQYF

D: TRBD2
V: TRBV20-1
length: 18
J: TRBJ2-3
CDR3: CSARDPRRSGGFTNTQYF

D: -
V: TRBV24-1
length: 20
J: TRBJ2-1
CDR3: CATSAAPLRDRRSSYNEQFF

D: -
V: TRBV30
length: 14
J: TRBJ2-3
CDR3: CAWSRRGSTDTQYF

D: -
V: TRBV6-1
length: 14
J: TRBJ1-5
CDR3: CASSNRIPNQPQHF

D: -
V: TRBV27
length: 14
J: TRBJ2-7
CDR3: CASSLNRAVVEQYF

D: -
V: TRBV18
length: 15
J: TRBJ1-2
CDR3: CASSRDSQGYYGYTF

D: -
V: TRBV6-5
length: 11
J: TRBJ2-7
CDR3: CASSYTLGQYF

D: -
V: TRBV11-1
length: 16
J: TRBJ2-1
CDR3: CASSSRDLGSYNEQFF